This T cell receptor (beta chain) was recovered during a study of T and B cells in COVID-19 patients. V shed 5 bases, J shed 1 base, and the junction held 6 bases outside the gene matches. This CDR3 is 16 amino acids long. Per germline, CDR1 MNHEY and CDR2 SVGAGI. Multiplex PCR with BIOMED2 TRB-A/B primer pools amplified TRB rearrangements. TCRdb called the multiplex PCR reads again in MiXCR, with one record for every CDR3 protein. The data contain more than 7,000 distinct CDR3 sequences, around two fifths of them singletons. This clonotype is medium-sized in the sample. Its cognate antigen is unknown. Blood genomic DNA input for TRB amplification was 250-500 ng. Overall study findings and caveats: Clonality of TRB repertoires was high in active COVID-19; recovery brought above-healthy diversity and richness.

The sequencing sample was made of blood. The receptor's source is a human donor who had recovered from COVID-19. The chain is built from TRBV6-5 and TRBJ2-3; 10 bases match TRBD2. CDR3 residues: CASSQIAGGGTDTQYF. In DNA form, the CDR3 reads TGTGCCAGCAGTCAAATAGCGGGAGGAGGCACAGATACGCAGTATTTT.